The T cell receptor beta chain described here comes from a study of blood T cells in healthy people across ages. A J-beta primer mix and a sample-barcoded 5' primer were used in a second PCR of roughly 7 to 12 cycles. TCRdb re-derived calls from the 5' RACE reads in MiXCR, one entry per CDR3 protein. In the table there are roughly 860,000 distinct CDR3 sequences, roughly 60% of which are singletons. Trimming shortened V by 2 bases and J by 5 bases, and 10 bases separated the two germline ends. The length of the CDR3 is 14 residues. The germline V gene has CDR1 MNHNS and CDR2 SASEGT. The receptor comes from a man aged 25-45 years in good health. Source material: blood. This sequence joins TRBV6-1 and TRBJ2-1, with D unclear. CDR3 protein: CASSELSSNNEQFF. DNA for the CDR3: TGTGCCAGCAGTGAATTATCGTCAAACAATGAGCAGTTCTTC.